These 5 T cell receptor beta chains came from one sample sequenced in a study of blood T cell repertoires in COVID-19. Using immunoSEQ multiplex PCR, the repertoire was profiled, and TCRdb retains in-frame clones only, with some absent. The sample shows 20,000 to 25,000 clones, about 90% of them seen only once. The sample consisted of peripheral blood. The source is a woman older than 75 with active COVID-19.

This clone appeared once. This chain uses TRBV15 with TRBJ2-5, with 8 bases aligning to TRBD1. The CDR3 runs 17 residues. Germline CDR1 is LNHNV and CDR2 is YYDKDF (reference sequence). The trim removed 0 bases at V and 3 bases at J, leaving 9 bases unmatched. CDR3: CATSRDQTGVGEETQYF. The DNA of the CDR3 is TGTGCCACCAGCAGAGACCAGACAGGGGTGGGCGAAGAGACCCAGTACTTC.

The chain joins TRBV9 to TRBJ1-5; a weak D match, TRBD1 (6 bases). The germline V gene encodes CDR1 SGDLS and CDR2 YYNGEE. V shed 2 bases and J shed 1 base, with 10 bases lying between them. This CDR3 is 15 amino acids long. CDR3 region: CASSVQGGSNQPQHF. The CDR3 DNA reads as TGTGCCAGCAGCGTCCAAGGGGGAAGCAATCAGCCCCAGCATTTT. Based on the CDR3 plus reference TRBV9 and TRBJ1-5, the full variable domain is DSGVTQTPKHLITATGQRVTLRCSPRSGDLSVYWYQQSLDQGLQFLIQYYNGEERAKGNILERFSAQQFPDLHSELNLSSLELGDSALYFCASSVQGGSNQPQHFGDGTRLSIL.

The chain links TRBV6-6 to TRBJ2-3, with TRBD2 matching over 10 bases. This CDR3 is built from 15 residues. Germline assignment: CDR1 MNHNY and CDR2 SVGAGI (reference sequence). The trim removed 6 bases at V and 2 bases at J, leaving 5 bases unmatched. The chain's CDR3 is CASRGSGGVTDTQYF. CDR3 DNA sequence: TGTGCCAGCAGGGGGAGCGGGGGGGTCACAGATACGCAGTATTTT.

This chain uses TRBV13 with TRBJ2-7; TRBD2 agrees at 11 bases. CDR1 and CDR2 from the germline V gene are PRHDT and FYEKMQ (reference sequence). V was clipped by 1 base and J by 2 bases; unmatched bases: 7. This CDR3 has 17 residues. CDR3 loop: CASSLAPQLAGAYEQYF. The CDR3 DNA sequence: TGTGCCAGCAGCTTAGCCCCTCAACTAGCGGGGGCCTACGAGCAGTACTTC.

This chain joins TRBV30 and TRBJ2-7; maybe TRBD2 (6 bases). Per the germline V gene, CDR1 is GTSNPN and CDR2 is SVGIG (reference sequence). This CDR3 is 15 amino acids long. Trimming took 8 bases from V and 2 from J, leaving 22 bases between them. The CDR3 DNA reads as TGTGCCGTTGCTCAGCGGGCGGGGATCACCTACGAGCAGTACTTC. It is translated as CAVAQRAGITYEQYF. Full variable domain (rest looked up from reference TRBV30 and TRBJ2-7): SQTIHQWPATLVQPVGSPLSLECTVEGTSNPNLYWYRQAAGRGLQLLFYSVGIGQISSEVPQNLSASRPQDRQFILSSKKLLLSDSGFYLCAVAQRAGITYEQYFGPGTRLTVT.